The sample holds many counts of the clone carrying this T cell receptor (beta chain). Antigen unknown. This sample is drawn from a study of CD8 T cells in ankylosing spondylitis. Study-wide results and limits: Disease-linked clones bore a CD8+ phenotype, appearing relatively rarely in peripheral blood. Characteristic, it appeared, of ankylosing spondylitis blood was a TCR beta motif of fewer than 10 highly homologous variants.

Scientists made TCR beta libraries using quantitative 5'-RACE with molecular barcodes. TCRdb re-derived calls from the 5' RACE reads in MiXCR, one entry per CDR3 protein. The sample includes 450,000 to 550,000 distinct CDR3 sequences, about 5.2% of them seen just once. This receptor was taken from a male donor with ankylosing spondylitis. Sequencing was carried out using blood, either unsorted or a sorted T cell fraction (not recorded which).

In nucleotides, the CDR3 is TGTGCCAGCACCAAAGGGGGATTACCTGAAGATACGCAGTATTTT. Translated, it gives CASTKGGLPEDTQYF. The V and J genes are TRBV9 and TRBJ2-3, with TRBD1 as a possible D gene (6 bases). The CDR3 has 15 residues. CDR1 is SGDLS and CDR2 is YYNGEE in the germline V gene. V lost 6 bases and J 5 bases, leaving 19 bases between the germline ends.